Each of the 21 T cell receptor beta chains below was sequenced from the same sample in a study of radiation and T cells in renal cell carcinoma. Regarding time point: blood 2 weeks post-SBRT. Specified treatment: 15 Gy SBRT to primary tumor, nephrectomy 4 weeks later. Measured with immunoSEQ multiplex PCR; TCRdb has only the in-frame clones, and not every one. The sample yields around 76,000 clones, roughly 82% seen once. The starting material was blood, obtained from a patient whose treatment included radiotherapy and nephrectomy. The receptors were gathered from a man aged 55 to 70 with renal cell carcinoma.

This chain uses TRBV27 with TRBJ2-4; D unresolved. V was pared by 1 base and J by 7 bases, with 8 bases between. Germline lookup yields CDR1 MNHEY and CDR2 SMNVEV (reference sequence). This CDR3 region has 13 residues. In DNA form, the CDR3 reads TGTGCCAGCAGTTTATTGTCCAGGAACATTCAGTACTTC. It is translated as CASSLLSRNIQYF.

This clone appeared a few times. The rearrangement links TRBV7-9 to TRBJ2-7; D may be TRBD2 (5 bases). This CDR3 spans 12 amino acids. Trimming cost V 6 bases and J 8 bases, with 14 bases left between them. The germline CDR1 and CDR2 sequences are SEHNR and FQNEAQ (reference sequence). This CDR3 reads CASRIPTGKQYF. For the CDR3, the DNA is TGTGCCAGCAGAATCCCGACGGGGAAGCAGTACTTC.

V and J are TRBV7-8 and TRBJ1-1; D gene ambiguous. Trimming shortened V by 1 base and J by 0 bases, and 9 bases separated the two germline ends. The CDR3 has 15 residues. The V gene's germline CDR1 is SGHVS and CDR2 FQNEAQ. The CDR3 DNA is TGTGCCAGCAGCTTAGACCCGGGGATGAACACTGAAGCTTTCTTT. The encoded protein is CASSLDPGMNTEAFF.

The CDR3, as DNA: TGTGCCAGCAGTCCCCACGGGAGTTGGGACAATGAGCAGTTCTTC. The encoded protein is CASSPHGSWDNEQFF. The chain links TRBV28 to TRBJ2-1; perhaps TRBD2 as D (6 bases). The germline V gene encodes CDR1 MDHEN and CDR2 SYDVKM. The CDR3 contains 15 residues. V dropped 5 bases and J dropped 5 bases, with 16 bases sitting between them.

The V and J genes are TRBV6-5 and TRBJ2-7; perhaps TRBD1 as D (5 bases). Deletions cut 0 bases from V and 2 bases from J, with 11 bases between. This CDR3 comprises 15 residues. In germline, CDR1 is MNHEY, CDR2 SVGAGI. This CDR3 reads CASSYSTVLAYEQYF. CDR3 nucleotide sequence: TGTGCCAGCAGTTACTCGACAGTCCTTGCCTACGAGCAGTACTTC.

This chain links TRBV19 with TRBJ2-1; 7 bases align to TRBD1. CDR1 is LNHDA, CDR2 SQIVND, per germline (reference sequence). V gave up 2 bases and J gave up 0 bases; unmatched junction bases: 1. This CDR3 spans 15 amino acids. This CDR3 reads CASSIPGGSYNEQFF. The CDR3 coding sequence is TGTGCCAGTAGTATACCAGGGGGCTCCTACAATGAGCAGTTCTTC.

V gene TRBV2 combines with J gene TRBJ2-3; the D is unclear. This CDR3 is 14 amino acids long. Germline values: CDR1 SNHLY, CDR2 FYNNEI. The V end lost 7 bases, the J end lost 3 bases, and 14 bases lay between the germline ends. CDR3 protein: CASTRRSRTDTQYF. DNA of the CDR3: TGTGCCAGCACTCGAAGGTCCCGAACAGATACGCAGTATTTT.

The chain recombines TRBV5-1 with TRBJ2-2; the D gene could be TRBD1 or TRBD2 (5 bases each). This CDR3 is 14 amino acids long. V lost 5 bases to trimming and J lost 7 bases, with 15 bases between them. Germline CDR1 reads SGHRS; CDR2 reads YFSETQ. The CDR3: CASRAGAEGGELFF. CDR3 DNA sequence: TGCGCCAGCAGGGCCGGGGCCGAGGGCGGGGAGCTGTTTTTT.

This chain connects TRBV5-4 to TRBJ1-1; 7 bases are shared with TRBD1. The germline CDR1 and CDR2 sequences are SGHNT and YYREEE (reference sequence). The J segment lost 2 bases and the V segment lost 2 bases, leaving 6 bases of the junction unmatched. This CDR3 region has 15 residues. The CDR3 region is CASSFTRGTNTEAFF. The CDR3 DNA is TGTGCCAGCAGCTTTACCAGGGGGACAAACACTGAAGCTTTCTTT.

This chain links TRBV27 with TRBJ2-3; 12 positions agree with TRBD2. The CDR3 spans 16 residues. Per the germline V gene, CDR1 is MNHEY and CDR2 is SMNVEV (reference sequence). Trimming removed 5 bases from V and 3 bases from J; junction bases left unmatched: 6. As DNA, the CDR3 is TGTGCCAGCAGTCCCTTGACTAGCGGGAGTACAGATACGCAGTATTTT. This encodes CASSPLTSGSTDTQYF.

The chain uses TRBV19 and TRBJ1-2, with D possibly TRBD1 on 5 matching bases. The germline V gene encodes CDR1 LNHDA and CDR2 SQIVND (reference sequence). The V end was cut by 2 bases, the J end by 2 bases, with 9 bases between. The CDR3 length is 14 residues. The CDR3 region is CASSIQGLNYGYTF. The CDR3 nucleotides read TGTGCCAGTAGTATACAGGGCCTCAACTATGGCTACACCTTC.

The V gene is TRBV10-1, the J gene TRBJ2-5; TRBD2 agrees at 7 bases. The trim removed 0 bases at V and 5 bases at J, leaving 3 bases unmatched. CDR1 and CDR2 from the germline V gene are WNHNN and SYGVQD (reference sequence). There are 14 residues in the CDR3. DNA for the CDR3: TGCGCCAGCAGTGAGTCGGGGGGGAGCGAGACCCAGTACTTC. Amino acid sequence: CASSESGGSETQYF.

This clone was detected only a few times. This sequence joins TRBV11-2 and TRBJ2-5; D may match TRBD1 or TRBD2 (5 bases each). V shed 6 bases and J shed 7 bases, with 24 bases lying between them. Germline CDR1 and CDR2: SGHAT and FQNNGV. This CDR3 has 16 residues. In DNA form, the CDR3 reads TGTGCCAGCAGTTCCCTCCGGGGCCCCCGGGTTGGGACCCAGTACTTC. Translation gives CASSSLRGPRVGTQYF.

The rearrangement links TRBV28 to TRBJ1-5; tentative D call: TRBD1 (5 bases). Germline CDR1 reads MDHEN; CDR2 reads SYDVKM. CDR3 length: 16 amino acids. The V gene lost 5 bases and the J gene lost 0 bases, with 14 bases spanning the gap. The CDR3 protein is CASSRPRGYSNQPQHF. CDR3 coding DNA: TGTGCCAGCAGTCGACCGAGGGGTTATAGCAATCAGCCCCAGCATTTT.

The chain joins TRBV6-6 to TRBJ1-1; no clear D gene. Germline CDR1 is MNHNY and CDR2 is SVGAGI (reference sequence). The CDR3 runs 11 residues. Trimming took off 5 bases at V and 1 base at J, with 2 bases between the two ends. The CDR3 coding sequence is TGTGCCAGCAGTCCGAACACTGAAGCTTTCTTT. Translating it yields CASSPNTEAFF.

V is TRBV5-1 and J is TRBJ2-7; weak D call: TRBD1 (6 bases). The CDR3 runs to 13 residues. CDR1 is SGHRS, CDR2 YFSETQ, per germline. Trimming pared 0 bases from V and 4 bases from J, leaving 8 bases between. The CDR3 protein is CASSLVTGYEQYF. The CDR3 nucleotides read TGCGCCAGCAGCTTGGTAACAGGGTACGAGCAGTACTTC. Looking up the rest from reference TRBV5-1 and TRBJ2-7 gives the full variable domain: KAGVTQTPRYLIKTRGQQVTLSCSPISGHRSVSWYQQTPGQGLQFLFEYFSETQRNKGNFPGRFSGRQFSNSRSEMNVSTLELGDSALYLCASSLVTGYEQYFGPGTRLTVT.

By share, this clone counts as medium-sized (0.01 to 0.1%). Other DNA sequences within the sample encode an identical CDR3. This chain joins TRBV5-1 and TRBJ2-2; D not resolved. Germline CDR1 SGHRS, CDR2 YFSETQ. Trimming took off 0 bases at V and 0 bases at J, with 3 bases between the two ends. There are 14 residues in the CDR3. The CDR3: CASSLGANTGELFF. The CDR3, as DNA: TGCGCCAGCAGCTTGGGGGCGAACACCGGGGAGCTGTTTTTT.

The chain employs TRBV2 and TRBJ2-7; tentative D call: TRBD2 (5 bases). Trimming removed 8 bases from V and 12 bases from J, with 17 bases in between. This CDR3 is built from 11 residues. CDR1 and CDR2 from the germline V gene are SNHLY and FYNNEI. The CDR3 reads CASGSTRRGYF. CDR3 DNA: TGTGCCAGCGGGTCTACTAGAAGAGGGTACTTC.

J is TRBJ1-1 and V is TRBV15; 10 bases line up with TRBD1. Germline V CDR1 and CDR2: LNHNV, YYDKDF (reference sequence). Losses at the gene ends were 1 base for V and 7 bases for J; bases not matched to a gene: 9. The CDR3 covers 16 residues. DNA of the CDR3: TGTGCCACCAGCAGAGGAACCGGGACAGGGGACTATGAAGCTTTCTTT. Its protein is CATSRGTGTGDYEAFF.

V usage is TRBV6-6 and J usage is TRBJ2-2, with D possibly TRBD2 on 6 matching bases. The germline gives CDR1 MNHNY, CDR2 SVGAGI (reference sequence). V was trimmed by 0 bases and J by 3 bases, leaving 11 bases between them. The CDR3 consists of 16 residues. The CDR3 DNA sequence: TGTGCCAGCAGTTACTCTTTGGGAGGCGACACCGGGGAGCTGTTTTTT. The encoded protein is CASSYSLGGDTGELFF.

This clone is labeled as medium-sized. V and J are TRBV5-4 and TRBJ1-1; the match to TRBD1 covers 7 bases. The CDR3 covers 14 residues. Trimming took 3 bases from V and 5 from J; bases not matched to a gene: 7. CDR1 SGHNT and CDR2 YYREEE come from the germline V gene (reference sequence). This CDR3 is CASSSGGGGTEAFF. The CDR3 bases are TGTGCCAGCAGCTCAGGGGGAGGGGGAACTGAAGCTTTCTTT.